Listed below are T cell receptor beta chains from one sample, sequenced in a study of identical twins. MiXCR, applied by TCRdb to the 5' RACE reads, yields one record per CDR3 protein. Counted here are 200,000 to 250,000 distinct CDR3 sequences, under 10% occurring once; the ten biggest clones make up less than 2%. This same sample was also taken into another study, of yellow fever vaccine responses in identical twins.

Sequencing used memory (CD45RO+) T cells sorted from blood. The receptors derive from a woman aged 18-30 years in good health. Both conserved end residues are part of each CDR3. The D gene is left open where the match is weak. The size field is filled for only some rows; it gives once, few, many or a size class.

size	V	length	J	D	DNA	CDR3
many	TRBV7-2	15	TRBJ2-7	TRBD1	TGTGCCAGCAGCTTAGCGCCGGGACAGGGCTACGAGCAGTACTTC	CASSLAPGQGYEQYF
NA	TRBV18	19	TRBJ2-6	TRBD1	TGTGCCAGCTCACCACCCCGTCAACAGGGGATTTCTGGGGCCAACGTCCTGACTTTC	CASSPPRQQGISGANVLTF
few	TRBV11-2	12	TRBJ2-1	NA	TGTGCCAGCAGCTTAGATCAGGGGCGGCAGTTCTTC	CASSLDQGRQFF
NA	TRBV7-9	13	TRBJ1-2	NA	TGTGCCAGCAGCCCACCAGGGTTCTATGGCTACACCTTC	CASSPPGFYGYTF
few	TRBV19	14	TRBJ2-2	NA	TGTGCCAGTAGTGCCTTGATCGCAACCGGGGAGCTGTTTTTT	CASSALIATGELFF
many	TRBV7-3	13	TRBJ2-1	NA	TGTGCCAGCAGCTTAAATTCTGATGGGGGGCAGTTCTTC	CASSLNSDGGQFF
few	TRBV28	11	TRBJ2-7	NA	TGTGCCACCAGGGGGAGGCCCGAGCAGTACTTC	CATRGRPEQYF
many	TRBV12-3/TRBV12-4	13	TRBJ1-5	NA	TGTGCCAGCAGTTTAAAGGGGGACCAGCCCCAGCATTTT	CASSLKGDQPQHF
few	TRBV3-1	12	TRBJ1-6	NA	TGTGCCAGCAGCCAAGTTGGTTCACCCCTCCACTTT	CASSQVGSPLHF
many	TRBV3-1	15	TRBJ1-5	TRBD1	TGTGCCAGCAGCCAAGATTTGGCAGGGGGTCAGCCCCAGCATTTT	CASSQDLAGGQPQHF